This T cell receptor (beta chain) derives from a study of shared clonotypes between healthy human individuals. Overall study results and limits: The study's rarefaction showed incomplete sorted-subset sequencing despite large depth.

Measured with immunoSEQ multiplex PCR; TCRdb has only the in-frame clones, and not every one. The sample lists some 2.1 million clones, 90% to 95% occurring once. CDR3 length equals 15 residues. V gave up 0 bases and J gave up 3 bases, with 11 bases separating them. Germline lookup yields CDR1 MNHEY and CDR2 SVGAGI. On this clone: Its antigen is undetermined.

The sequence came from a man in his late teens or twenties in good health. Sequenced material: naive CD4+ T cells sorted from blood. Subset denoted: CD45RA+ positively selected. The genes are TRBV6-5 and TRBJ1-2; weak D call: TRBD1 (6 bases). CDR3 nucleotides: TGTGCCAGCAGTTACTCGAGGGGGAACTACTATGGCTACACCTTC. It encodes CASSYSRGNYYGYTF.